This TCR beta chain originates from a study of T cell responses to AZD1222 COVID-19 vaccine. Study results and limitations: Across the whole spike, CD4 TCRs peaked at regions 160-218 and 743-854.

Deletions cut 0 bases from V and 0 bases from J, with 12 bases between. In germline, CDR1 is MGHRA, CDR2 YSYEKL. The CDR3 totals 17 residues. A note on this clone: Its target is unknown.

Assay used: immunoSEQ multiplex PCR; TCRdb lists only in-frame clones, some missing. The sample consists of about 140,000 clones, more than 70% of them appearing once. The sample was peripheral blood, taken 28 days after the second AZD1222 dose. The gene calls are TRBV4-1 and TRBJ1-5; D remains unclear. The receptor's source is an adult who received the AZD1222 COVID-19 vaccine. The CDR3 region is CASSQDPAAPSNQPQHF. The CDR3, as DNA: TGCGCCAGCAGCCAAGATCCCGCCGCGCCTAGCAATCAGCCCCAGCATTTT.